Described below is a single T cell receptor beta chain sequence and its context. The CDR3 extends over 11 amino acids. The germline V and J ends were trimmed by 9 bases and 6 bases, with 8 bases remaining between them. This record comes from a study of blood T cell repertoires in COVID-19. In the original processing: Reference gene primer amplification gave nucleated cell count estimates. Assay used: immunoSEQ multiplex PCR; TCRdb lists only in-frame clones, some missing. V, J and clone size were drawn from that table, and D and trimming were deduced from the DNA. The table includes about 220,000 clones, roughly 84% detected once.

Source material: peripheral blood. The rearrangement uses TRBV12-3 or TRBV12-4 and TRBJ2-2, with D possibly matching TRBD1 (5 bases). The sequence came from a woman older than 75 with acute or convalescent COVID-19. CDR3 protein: CASRGSGELFF. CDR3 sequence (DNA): TGTGCCAGTAGGGGATCCGGGGAGCTGTTTTTT.